The 15 T cell receptor beta chains reported below all come from one sample, sequenced in a study of cytomegalovirus exposure and HLA in healthy donors (dated by TCRdb to about 2017). The library was produced with the immunoSEQ multiplex PCR assay. For the multiplex PCR, a mixture combining 60 forward primers for TCR Vbeta segments and 13 reverse primers for TCR Jbeta segments was used. TCRdb's version of the immuneACCESS table is confined to in-frame rearrangements and falls short of the full clone set. An unresolved V gene accounts for under half of the shortfall where checked; the remainder is of unknown origin. The sample table records about 200,000 clones; approximately 80% of these occur just once. The ten largest account for 0.71% of the sample. The sample taken for sequencing was PBMCs. The receptors were sampled from a boy aged 2-15 years in good health and CMV-seronegative.

The rearrangement uses TRBV5-4 and TRBJ2-1; D is perhaps TRBD2 (6 bases). Per germline, CDR1 SGHNT and CDR2 YYREEE (reference sequence). V shed 5 bases and J shed 10 bases, with 16 bases lying between them. The CDR3 is 13 residues long. Here the CDR3 reads CASRPLSGPEQFF. CDR3 nucleotide sequence: TGTGCCAGCAGGCCCCTGAGCGGGCCAGAGCAGTTCTTC.

This clone appeared a few times. The CDR3 here is CASSTGTGGAGNTIYF. In DNA form, the CDR3 reads TGTGCCAGCTCAACCGGGACAGGGGGCGCTGGAAACACCATATATTTT. The chain employs TRBV18 and TRBJ1-3; 12 positions match TRBD1. CDR1 and CDR2 from the germline V gene are KGHSH and LQKENI. CDR3 size: 16 residues. Trimming took 5 bases from V and 2 from J; bases not matched to a gene: 4.

J is TRBJ2-7 and V is TRBV19; the match to TRBD2 covers 11 bases. The CDR3 covers 17 residues. J was trimmed by 2 bases and V by 3 bases; bases with no gene match: 9. CDR1 is LNHDA, CDR2 SQIVND, per germline (reference sequence). CDR3 DNA sequence: TGTGCCAGTAGTATCGGAAAACTAGCGGGAGCTCCCTACGAGCAGTACTTC. Its protein product is CASSIGKLAGAPYEQYF.

The rearrangement links TRBV20-1 to TRBJ1-2, with D hard to call. Trimming stripped 3 bases from V and 8 bases from J, with 10 bases between. Germline CDR1 is DFQATT and CDR2 is SNEGSKA (reference sequence). The CDR3 covers 11 residues. In DNA form, the CDR3 reads TGCAGTGCTAGGGCAGGTAGGGGCTACACCTTC. It translates to CSARAGRGYTF.

J is TRBJ2-3 and V is TRBV28, with a possible D match to TRBD2 (6 bases). V was cut by 5 bases and J by 5 bases, with 17 bases left in between. The length of the CDR3 is 15 residues. Germline CDR1 reads MDHEN; CDR2 reads SYDVKM. CDR3 sequence: CASSVLANGGDTQYF. CDR3 nucleotide sequence: TGTGCCAGCAGTGTACTAGCTAACGGAGGAGATACGCAGTATTTT. Full variable domain (outside the CDR3, taken from reference TRBV28 and TRBJ2-3): DVKVTQSSRYLVKRTGEKVFLECVQDMDHENMFWYRQDPGLGLRLIYFSYDVKMKEKGDIPEGYSVSREKKERFSLILESASTNQTSMYLCASSVLANGGDTQYFGPGTRLTVL.

This chain connects TRBV4-1 to TRBJ2-1; 8 nucleotides align to TRBD1. Germline assignment: CDR1 MGHRA and CDR2 YSYEKL. Trimming cost V 3 bases and J 8 bases; bases outside gene matches: 21. The CDR3 sequence is 19 residues long. The DNA for the CDR3 is TGCGCCAGCAGCCATAAGGTTCTCTCAGGGGGCCGACGCCAGGATGAGCAGTTCTTC. Amino acid sequence: CASSHKVLSGGRRQDEQFF.

The chain carries TRBV19 and TRBJ1-1; TRBD1 matches 9 bases. This CDR3 contains 16 residues. The trim removed 5 bases at V and 3 bases at J, leaving 10 bases unmatched. CDR1 and CDR2 (germline): LNHDA, SQIVND (reference sequence). The CDR3 region is CASSPRQGVLHTEAFF. For the CDR3, the DNA is TGTGCCAGTAGTCCCCGACAGGGGGTACTACACACTGAAGCTTTCTTT.

The chain uses TRBV4-1 and TRBJ1-1, with a possible D match to TRBD1 (5 bases). V was shortened by 1 base and J by 6 bases, with 9 bases between the two germline ends. CDR3 length: 13 amino acids. From germline, CDR1 is MGHRA and CDR2 YSYEKL. The CDR3 DNA follows: TGCGCCAGCAGCCAAGTTTGGGGGGCTGAAGCTTTCTTT. Amino acid sequence: CASSQVWGAEAFF.

The V gene is TRBV29-1, the J gene TRBJ2-7; TRBD2 agrees at 8 bases. Germline trimming cut 2 bases from V and 0 bases from J; bases unmatched to any gene: 3. Germline V gene data show CDR1 as SQVTM and CDR2 as ANQGSEA. The CDR3 spans 14 residues. CDR3 residues: CSVEIAGTSYEQYF. Here the CDR3 DNA reads TGCAGCGTTGAAATAGCGGGGACCTCCTACGAGCAGTACTTC.

The V and J genes are TRBV25-1 and TRBJ2-7, with 9 bases lining up with TRBD1. V lost 3 bases and J lost 3; bases outside the gene matches: 15. This CDR3 has 18 amino acids. Germline V CDR1 and CDR2: MGHDK, SYGVNS. The chain's CDR3 is CASSDSTRDRDGIYEQYF. CDR3 bases: TGTGCCAGCAGTGATTCTACCCGGGACAGGGATGGGATCTACGAGCAGTACTTC.

This chain connects TRBV2 to TRBJ2-5; the match to TRBD1 covers 7 bases. The germline gives CDR1 SNHLY, CDR2 FYNNEI. The CDR3 extends over 14 amino acids. After removal of 5 bases from V and 6 bases from J, the junction contained 9 bases not matched to a gene. In DNA form, the CDR3 reads TGTGCCAGCAGTCCAATCAGGGGGAAAAAGACCCAGTACTTC. This translates into CASSPIRGKKTQYF.

This clone has just one count. This rearrangement joins TRBV6-4 to TRBJ2-3; 10 bases align to TRBD2. V lost 0 bases to trimming and J lost 2 bases; unmatched junction nucleotides: 5. The CDR3 has 17 amino acids. The germline gives CDR1 MRHNA, CDR2 SNTAGT. The CDR3: CASSDSGSGGATDTQYF. Written as DNA, the CDR3 is TGTGCCAGCAGTGACTCAGGGAGCGGGGGGGCCACAGATACGCAGTATTTT.

The CDR3 region is CASSKGQGFYEQYF. The CDR3 coding sequence is TGTGCCAGCAGTAAGGGACAGGGGTTCTACGAGCAGTACTTC. The genes are TRBV27 and TRBJ2-7; 10 bases align to TRBD1. Unmatched junction bases numbered 4, after V lost 5 bases and J lost 3 bases. The CDR3 is 14 residues long. Germline-derived CDR1 and CDR2 are MNHEY and SMNVEV (reference sequence).

This clone was counted between two and nine times. The rearrangement uses TRBV5-4 and TRBJ2-6; tentatively, D is TRBD1 (7 bases). The germline V and J ends were trimmed by 4 bases and 0 bases, with 8 bases remaining between them. The germline gives CDR1 SGHNT, CDR2 YYREEE (reference sequence). This CDR3 comprises 15 residues. CDR3 bases: TGTGCCAGCAGCCAGGGGGGCTCTGGGGCCAACGTCCTGACTTTC. It codes for CASSQGGSGANVLTF.

This sequence joins TRBV30 and TRBJ1-3; TRBD1 matches at 7 bases. The J segment lost 6 bases and the V segment lost 4 bases, leaving 9 bases of the junction unmatched. CDR3 length equals 14 residues. From germline, CDR1 is GTSNPN and CDR2 SVGIG (reference sequence). The CDR3, as DNA: TGTGCCTGGACCCTCGGACAGGAGTTAAACACCATATATTTT. Protein: CAWTLGQELNTIYF.